This T cell receptor (beta chain) emerged from a study of identical twins. This clonotype was observed many times. TCRdb reprocessed the 5' RACE reads with MiXCR, giving one entry per CDR3 protein. There are 200,000 or so distinct CDR3 sequences in the sample; around a sixth occur only once, and over 35% lies in the top ten. CDR3 length equals 15 residues. Per the germline V gene, CDR1 is SGHTA and CDR2 is FQGNSA. V lost 5 bases and J lost 4; bases outside the gene matches: 6. Separately, the same data were catalogued under a study of T cells expressing NK-cell markers.

The V and J genes are TRBV7-2 and TRBJ2-1, with TRBD2 identical over 9 bases. The sequence came from a woman younger than 35 in good health. Sequencing used CD8+ T cells sorted from blood. The chain's CDR3 is CASSDLTSGYNEQFF. For the CDR3, the DNA is TGTGCCAGCAGCGACCTGACTAGCGGATACAATGAGCAGTTCTTC.